A selection of T cell receptor beta chains follows, all from one sample in a study of cytomegalovirus exposure and HLA in healthy donors. Only in-frame clones appear in the TCRdb table, and some are missing; sequencing was by immunoSEQ multiplex PCR. The repertoire consists of some 120,000 clones, with about 80% occurring once and the leading ten covering roughly 11%. Sample: PBMCs. The source is a young man in good health and CMV-seropositive. Both conserved end residues are trimmed from each CDR3.

v_call,cdr3_aa
TRBV19,ASSTGDYEQY
TRBV28,ASSWVQGTAEAF
TRBV25-1,ASSEYGGRADGYT
TRBV5-6,ASSAGTYDTDTQY
TRBV5-1,ASSLDRVTDTQY
TRBV9,ASSGAGTNYEQY
TRBV5-1,ASSNRDRGHEQY
TRBV9,ASSSTGTSPNEQF
TRBV2,ASPTYNEQF
TRBV7-9,SSSPRGGSDSYEQY
TRBV14,ASSQVRGAGELF